This T cell receptor (beta chain) emerged from a study of early T cells in non-severe SARS-CoV-2 infection. About the study: The authors sequenced bulk RNA from unsorted whole blood, leaving chains unpaired. Overall study results and limits: Private and CD4 specificities were missed by VDJdb matching, which favored anti-spike CD8 responses.

Individual cDNA molecules each received unique molecular identifiers attached to them. In TCRdb, the 5' RACE reads were re-called with MiXCR into one record per CDR3 protein. The sample lists roughly 50,000 distinct CDR3 sequences, roughly 9.8% seen once, with about 8.3% in the top ten. CDR1 and CDR2 (germline): GTSNPN, SVGIG (reference sequence). The CDR3 has 15 amino acids. Points on this clonotype: Its antigen is as yet unknown.

The sample taken for sequencing was whole blood. The chain carries TRBV30 and TRBJ2-7; maybe TRBD2 (6 bases). This clonotype was obtained from an adult who was a healthcare worker with PCR-confirmed SARS-CoV-2 infection or an uninfected control (not recorded which). The CDR3 nucleotides are TGTGTCTTTTTTACACCGGGACGGGGGACCTACGAGCAGTACTTC. Protein sequence: CVFFTPGRGTYEQYF. The whole variable domain, filled in from reference TRBV30 and TRBJ2-7, reads SQTIHQWPATLVQPVGSPLSLECTVEGTSNPNLYWYRQAAGRGLQLLFYSVGIGQISSEVPQNLSASRPQDRQFILSSKKLLLSDSGFYLCVFFTPGRGTYEQYFGPGTRLTVT.